This entry concerns a single TCR beta chain. With random hexamers, roughly 0.45 to 1 ug RNA was reverse transcribed. One entry per CDR3 protein, called by TCRdb with MiXCR from the immunoSEQ multiplex PCR reads. The sample yields hundreds of thousands of distinct CDR3 sequences, 70% to 90% seen once. The T cells that were sequenced for TCR beta were CD8+ and CD4+ cells from blood. Germline V gene lookup returns CDR1 SGDLS and CDR2 YYNGEE. The CDR3 runs to 15 residues. V lost 3 bases and J 3 bases, leaving 16 bases between the germline ends. This sample stems from a study of CD8 T cells in Susac syndrome.

Sequencing was carried out using CD8+ T cells from PBMCs. The chain links TRBV9 to TRBJ2-7; D is uncertain. The clonotype originates from a human donor with multiple sclerosis. CDR3 DNA: TGTGCCAGCAGCGCCGATTCACAGACTTACTACGAGCAGTACTTC. This sequence encodes CASSADSQTYYEQYF.